This record concerns one T cell receptor (beta chain) sequence. The data derive from a study of OX40 agonist ivuxolimab in advanced cancers. Turning to the study itself: The study treated patients with ivuxolimab, an agonistic anti-OX40 (CD134) antibody. The diagnoses of dose-escalation patients were hepatocellular carcinoma, melanoma, renal cell or head and neck cancer.

This table comes from immunoSEQ multiplex PCR, and its TCRdb copy is limited to in-frame clones, with some not included. Counted here are 70,000 to 80,000 clones, 81% occurring once; the ten biggest clones make up over 4%. CDR1 is SGHDT and CDR2 is YYEEEE in the germline V gene. The CDR3 has 13 amino acids. V gave up 2 bases and J gave up 10 bases, with 13 bases separating them. The TCR comes from an adult with an advanced solid tumor such as melanoma, head and neck, liver or kidney cancer. The V and J genes are TRBV5-6 and TRBJ2-1; D is uncertain. The input for sequencing was CD4+ or CD8+ T cells sorted from blood, taken in a trial of the OX40 agonist ivuxolimab. The CDR3 region is CASSLGQYREQFF. The CDR3 DNA is TGTGCCAGCAGCTTAGGGCAGTATCGGGAGCAGTTCTTC.